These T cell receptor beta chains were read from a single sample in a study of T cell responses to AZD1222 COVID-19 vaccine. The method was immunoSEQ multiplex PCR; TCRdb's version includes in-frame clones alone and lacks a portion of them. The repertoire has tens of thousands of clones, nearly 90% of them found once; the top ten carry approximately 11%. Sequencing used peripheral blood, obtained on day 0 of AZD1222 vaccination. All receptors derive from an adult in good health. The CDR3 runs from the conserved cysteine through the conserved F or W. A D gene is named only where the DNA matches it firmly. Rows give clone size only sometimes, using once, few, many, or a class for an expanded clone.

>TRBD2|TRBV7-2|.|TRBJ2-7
TGTGCCAGCAGCTCGCTAGCGGGGTCCTACGAGCAGTACTTC
CASSSLAGSYEQYF
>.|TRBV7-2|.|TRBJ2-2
TGTGCCAGCAGCTCCCGGACAGACACCGGGGAGCTGTTTTTT
CASSSRTDTGELFF
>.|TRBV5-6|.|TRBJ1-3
TGTGCCAGCGGCATCCCCTCTGGAAACACCATATATTTT
CASGIPSGNTIYF
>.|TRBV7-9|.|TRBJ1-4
TGTGCCAGCAGCTCTATTTCCGACTCGGGGCTCGGTAATGAAAAACTGTTTTTT
CASSSISDSGLGNEKLFF
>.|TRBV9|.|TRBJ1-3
TGTGCCAGCAGCGTAGGGCAGGGAGAGGCTGGAAACACCATATATTTT
CASSVGQGEAGNTIYF
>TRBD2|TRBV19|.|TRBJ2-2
TGTGCCAGTAAGGGGACTAGCGGAACCGGGGAGCTGTTTTTT
CASKGTSGTGELFF
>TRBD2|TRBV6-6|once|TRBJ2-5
TGTGCCAGCAGTTACGGGACTAGCGGAGCGGGAGAGACCCAGTACTTC
CASSYGTSGAGETQYF
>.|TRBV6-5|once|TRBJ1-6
TGTGCCAGCAGGGCGGAAAGCTCCTATAATTCACCCCTCCACTTT
CASRAESSYNSPLHF
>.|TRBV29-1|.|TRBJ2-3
TGCAGCGTTGAGTACTCTAGCACAGATACGCAGTATTTT
CSVEYSSTDTQYF
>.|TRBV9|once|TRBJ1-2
TGTGCCAGCAGCGTACAGGGCCACTATGGCTACACCTTC
CASSVQGHYGYTF
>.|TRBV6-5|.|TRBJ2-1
TGTGCCAGCAGCCTACTCCGCAATGAGCAGTTCTTC
CASSLLRNEQFF
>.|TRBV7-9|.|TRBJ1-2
TGTGCCATCGTTGGGGGGCAACATGGCTACACCTTC
CAIVGGQHGYTF
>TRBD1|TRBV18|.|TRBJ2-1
TGTGCCAGCTCACCAGAAAGGGGGCGCAATGAGCAGTTCTTC
CASSPERGRNEQFF
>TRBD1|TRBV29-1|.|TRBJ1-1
TGCAGCGTCCGACAGGGAAACACTGAAGCTTTCTTT
CSVRQGNTEAFF
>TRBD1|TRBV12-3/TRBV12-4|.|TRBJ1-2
TGTGCCGGACACAGGGGGCGTAACTATGGCTACACCTTC
CAGHRGRNYGYTF
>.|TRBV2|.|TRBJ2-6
TGTGCCAGCAGCTCAGGGACATTGGTGCCGGCCATCTCTGGGGCCAACGTCCTGACTTTC
CASSSGTLVPAISGANVLTF
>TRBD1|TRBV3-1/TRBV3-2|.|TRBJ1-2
TGTGCCAGCAGCATACCCGGGACAGGGGGCGCCTATGGCTACACCTTC
CASSIPGTGGAYGYTF
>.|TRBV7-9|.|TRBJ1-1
TGTGCCAGCAGCTTAGGGACAGCGGGGACTGAAGCTTTCTTT
CASSLGTAGTEAFF
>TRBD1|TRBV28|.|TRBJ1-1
TGTGCCACCAGGGGGGCAGGGGGCGGGGACACTGAAGCTTTCTTT
CATRGAGGGDTEAFF
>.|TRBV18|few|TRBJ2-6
TGTGCCAGCTCGCACGGAGTTTGGATAGGGGCCAACGTCCTGACTTTC
CASSHGVWIGANVLTF
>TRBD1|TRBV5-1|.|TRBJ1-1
TGCGCCAGCAGCCCGCAGGGGGCGACTGAAGCTTTCTTT
CASSPQGATEAFF
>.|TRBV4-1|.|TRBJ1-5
TGCGCCAGCAGCCACAGAGGGGGGTTGAGCAATCAGCCCCAGCATTTT
CASSHRGGLSNQPQHF
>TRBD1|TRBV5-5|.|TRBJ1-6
TGTGCCAGCAGCTTGGTGACAGGGAATTCACCCCTCCACTTT
CASSLVTGNSPLHF
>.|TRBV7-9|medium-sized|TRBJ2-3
TGTGCCAGCAGCTCGAGCGGCAACACAGATACGCAGTATTTT
CASSSSGNTDTQYF